A selection of T cell receptor beta chains follows, all from one sample in a study of identical twins. MiXCR, run by TCRdb on the 5' RACE reads, gives a single entry per CDR3 protein. This table holds approximately 530,000 distinct CDR3 sequences, approximately 20% found once. The same data also went into a second study, on yellow fever vaccine responses in identical twins.

Sequencing used CD4+ T cells sorted from blood. Every receptor here comes from a woman aged 18-29 years in good health. Both conserved end residues are part of each CDR3. Each record gives: D gene, clone size, J gene, V gene, CDR3 DNA, CDR3 protein. A D gene is named only where the DNA matches it firmly. Size is omitted from some rows. Given values are once, few, many or a class for expanded clones.

>.|few|TRBJ2-7|TRBV7-9
TGTGCCAGCAGCCCTGAGGCCTGGCCCTACGAGCAGTACTTC
CASSPEAWPYEQYF
>TRBD2|many|TRBJ2-3|TRBV12-3/TRBV12-4
TGTGCCAGCAGTCCGGGACTAGCGCCAGATACGCAGTATTTT
CASSPGLAPDTQYF
>TRBD1|few|TRBJ2-7|TRBV12-3/TRBV12-4
TGTGCCAGCAGTGTTTCCGGGACAGGGTTCCACGAGCAGTACTTC
CASSVSGTGFHEQYF
>.|.|TRBJ1-4|TRBV6-5
TGTGCCAGCAGTTACTTTGACACCTCTAATGAAAAACTGTTTTTT
CASSYFDTSNEKLFF
>.|many|TRBJ2-1|TRBV24-1
TGTGCCACCAGCGAACGCTACAATGAGCAGTTCTTC
CATSERYNEQFF
>.|.|TRBJ1-3|TRBV25-1
TGTGCCGGACAGACTGGAAACACCATATATTTT
CAGQTGNTIYF
>.|.|TRBJ2-5|TRBV19
TGTGCCAGTAGTATCGGGTCGGGGACCCAGTACTTC
CASSIGSGTQYF
>TRBD1|.|TRBJ1-1|TRBV2
TGTGCCACCGGACAGGGGGCCACTGAAGCTTTCTTT
CATGQGATEAFF
>TRBD2|.|TRBJ2-1|TRBV10-3
TGTGCCATCAGTGAGTTAATTCGACTAGCGGGATACAATGAGCAGTTCTTC
CAISELIRLAGYNEQFF
>.|.|TRBJ1-5|TRBV7-9
TGTGCCAGCAGCTTATCGGCAGGACAGCCCCAGCATTTT
CASSLSAGQPQHF
>.|.|TRBJ2-5|TRBV10-3
TGTGCCATCAGGGCCGGGATACAAGAGACCCAGTACTTC
CAIRAGIQETQYF
>TRBD2|few|TRBJ2-2|TRBV6-2/TRBV6-3
TGTGCCAGCAGGACTAGCGGGGGCAACACCGGGGAGCTGTTTTTT
CASRTSGGNTGELFF
>TRBD2|.|TRBJ2-1|TRBV20-1
TGCAGTGCTAGTAGGACTAGCGGAGTCAATGAGCAGTTCTTC
CSASRTSGVNEQFF
>.|.|TRBJ2-3|TRBV6-1
TGTGCCAGCAGCCAGCAACAGGGCGGTTTGGATACGCAGTATTTT
CASSQQQGGLDTQYF
>TRBD2|few|TRBJ2-1|TRBV11-1
TGTGCCAGCAGCTTAGTCATAACTAGCGGGAGTACCTACAATGAGCAGTTCTTC
CASSLVITSGSTYNEQFF
>.|few|TRBJ2-2|TRBV6-5
TGTGCCAGCAGTTACAACCCGACAATCGGGACCGGGGAGCTGTTTTTT
CASSYNPTIGTGELFF
>.|few|TRBJ2-3|TRBV5-1
TGCGCCAGCAGGGGCACTAGCACAGATACGCAGTATTTT
CASRGTSTDTQYF
>TRBD2|few|TRBJ2-1|TRBV12-3/TRBV12-4
TGTGCCAGCAGCGAGAGGACTAGCGCTCACAATGAGCAGTTCTTC
CASSERTSAHNEQFF
>TRBD1|few|TRBJ1-1|TRBV6-5
TGTGCCAGCAGTTACACTGGGGACAGCGCCTTTCCCGCTTTCTTT
CASSYTGDSAFPAFF
>TRBD1|few|TRBJ2-3|TRBV7-3
TGTGCCAGCAGCTTAAACCCCCAGGGGGTAGATACGCAGTATTTT
CASSLNPQGVDTQYF
>.|.|TRBJ2-1|TRBV11-2
TGTGCCAGCAGCTCCGTCGGGCCATACAATGAGCAGTTCTTC
CASSSVGPYNEQFF
>TRBD1|.|TRBJ1-5|TRBV28
TGTGCCAGCAGGCATACAGGGGTCCCTAGCAATCAGCCCCAGCATTTT
CASRHTGVPSNQPQHF
>.|few|TRBJ2-1|TRBV10-3
TGTGCCATCAGTGAAGGTCGCGAGCAGTTCTTC
CAISEGREQFF
>TRBD2|.|TRBJ2-3|TRBV15
TGTGCCACCAGCACCGGGACTAGACAAGATACGCAGTATTTT
CATSTGTRQDTQYF
>.|.|TRBJ2-2|TRBV12-3/TRBV12-4
TGTGCCAGCAGTTCGGCGGCTACAGGGAAAACCGGGGAGCTGTTTTTT
CASSSAATGKTGELFF
>.|few|TRBJ2-7|TRBV20-1
TGCAGTGCTAGGGATAGCCCCTACGAGCAGTACTTC
CSARDSPYEQYF